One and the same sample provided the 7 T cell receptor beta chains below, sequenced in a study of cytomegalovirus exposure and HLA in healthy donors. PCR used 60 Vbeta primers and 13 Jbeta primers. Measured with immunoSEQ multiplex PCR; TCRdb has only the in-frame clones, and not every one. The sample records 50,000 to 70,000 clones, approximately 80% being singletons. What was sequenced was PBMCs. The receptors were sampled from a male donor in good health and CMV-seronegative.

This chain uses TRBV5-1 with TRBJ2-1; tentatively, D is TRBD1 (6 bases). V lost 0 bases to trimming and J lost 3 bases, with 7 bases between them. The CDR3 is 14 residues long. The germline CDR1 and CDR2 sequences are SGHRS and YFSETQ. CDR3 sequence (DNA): TGCGCCAGCAGCTTGGCAGGGGTCTACAATGAGCAGTTCTTC. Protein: CASSLAGVYNEQFF.

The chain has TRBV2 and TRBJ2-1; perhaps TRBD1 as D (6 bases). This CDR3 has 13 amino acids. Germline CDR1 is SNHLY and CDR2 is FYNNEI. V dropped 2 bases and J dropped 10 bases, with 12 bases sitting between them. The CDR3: CASSEQGLGEQFF. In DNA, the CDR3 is TGTGCCAGCAGTGAACAGGGGCTGGGGGAGCAGTTCTTC.

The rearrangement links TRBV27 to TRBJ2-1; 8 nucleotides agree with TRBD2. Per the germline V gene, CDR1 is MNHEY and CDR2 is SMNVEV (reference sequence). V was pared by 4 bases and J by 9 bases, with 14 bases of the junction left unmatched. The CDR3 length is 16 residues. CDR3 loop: CASSYPQGTSGGEQFF. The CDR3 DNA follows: TGTGCCAGCAGTTACCCCCAGGGAACAAGCGGGGGTGAGCAGTTCTTC.

The CDR3 protein is CASRRDRNTDTQYF. The CDR3 DNA sequence: TGTGCCAGCAGGAGGGACAGAAACACAGATACGCAGTATTTT. The rearrangement links TRBV7-2 to TRBJ2-3, with 7 positions matching TRBD1. Germline V gene lookup returns CDR1 SGHTA and CDR2 FQGNSA. This CDR3 has 14 residues. V was clipped by 6 bases and J by 2 bases; unmatched bases: 5.

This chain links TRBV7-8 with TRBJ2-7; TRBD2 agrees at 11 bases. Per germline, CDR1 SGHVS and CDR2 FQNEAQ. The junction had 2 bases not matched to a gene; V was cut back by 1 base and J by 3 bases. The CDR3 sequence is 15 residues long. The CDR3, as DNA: TGTGCCAGCAGCTTAGGACTAGCGGGGATCTACGAGCAGTACTTC. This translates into CASSLGLAGIYEQYF.

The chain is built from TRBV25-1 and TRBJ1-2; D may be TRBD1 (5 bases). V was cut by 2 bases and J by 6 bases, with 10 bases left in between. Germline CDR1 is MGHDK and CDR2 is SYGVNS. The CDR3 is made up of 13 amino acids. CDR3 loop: CASSEPGVNGYTF. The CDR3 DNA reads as TGTGCCAGCAGTGAACCGGGGGTGAATGGCTACACCTTC.

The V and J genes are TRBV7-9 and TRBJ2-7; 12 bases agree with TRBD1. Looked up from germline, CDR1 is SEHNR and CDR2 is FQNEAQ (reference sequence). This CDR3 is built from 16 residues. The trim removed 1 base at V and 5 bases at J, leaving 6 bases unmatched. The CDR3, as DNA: TGTGCCAGCAGCTTAGGGGCGGGGACAGGGGGCAACGAGCAGTACTTC. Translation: CASSLGAGTGGNEQYF.